Presented here are 21 T cell receptor beta chains from one specimen sequenced in a study of shared clonotypes between healthy human individuals. The data were produced by immunoSEQ multiplex PCR, yet TCRdb's version contains in-frame clones alone and is incomplete. The sample has around 620,000 clones; approximately 95% are singletons. CD8 cells regarded as naive lacked CD45RO, were positively chosen for CCR7, and omitted terminally differentiated effector memory CD45RA+ cells. Input material: naive CD8+ T cells sorted from blood. The receptors come from a woman aged 25 to 45 in good health.

The rearrangement joins TRBV7-3 to TRBJ2-2; 9 nucleotides line up with TRBD2. The CDR3 consists of 18 residues. V lost 2 bases and J lost 5; bases outside the gene matches: 12. Germline lookup yields CDR1 SGHTA and CDR2 FQGTGA. The CDR3 nucleotides read TGTGCCAGCAGCTTAGATAGGGCTAGCGGGATTCATACCGGGGAGCTGTTTTTT. Translation gives CASSLDRASGIHTGELFF.

J is TRBJ2-7 and V is TRBV9, with 7 bases fitting TRBD1. V trimming: 0 bases; J trimming: 0 bases; junction bases outside the gene matches: 3. The germline V gene has CDR1 SGDLS and CDR2 YYNGEE. There are 15 residues in the CDR3. The CDR3 reads CASSVGGQTSYEQYF. The DNA for the CDR3 is TGTGCCAGCAGCGTAGGGGGACAGACCTCCTACGAGCAGTACTTC.

V usage is TRBV27 and J usage is TRBJ2-3; a possible D gene is TRBD2 (6 bases). Germline V gene sequence: CDR1 MNHEY, CDR2 SMNVEV (reference sequence). The CDR3 is 17 residues long. Trimming shortened V by 5 bases and J by 0 bases, and 18 bases separated the two germline ends. The DNA for the CDR3 is TGTGCCAGCAGTCCCGGGACTGAGCTTACTAGCACAGATACGCAGTATTTT. Protein: CASSPGTELTSTDTQYF.

The chain links TRBV19 to TRBJ2-2; 7 bases map to TRBD2. V gave up 6 bases and J gave up 5 bases; unmatched junction bases: 12. This CDR3 is built from 16 residues. Per the germline V gene, CDR1 is LNHDA and CDR2 is SQIVND (reference sequence). CDR3 in amino acids: CASRPGPLAVTGELFF. The DNA of the CDR3 is TGTGCCAGTAGACCTGGGCCCCTAGCGGTGACCGGGGAGCTGTTTTTT.

The J gene is TRBJ2-2, the V gene TRBV2; 8 bases match TRBD1. The CDR3 contains 16 residues. V gave up 6 bases and J gave up 0 bases; unmatched junction bases: 6. Per the germline V gene, CDR1 is SNHLY and CDR2 is FYNNEI. DNA for the CDR3: TGTGCCAGCAGCGTGGACAGGGAATCGAACACCGGGGAGCTGTTTTTT. Translated: CASSVDRESNTGELFF.

This clone is a singleton in its sample. The V gene is TRBV5-6, the J gene TRBJ2-7; tentatively, D is TRBD1 (6 bases). This CDR3 comprises 13 residues. With 8 bases removed from V and 1 base from J, the gap between germline ends came to 13 bases. Germline V gives CDR1 SGHDT, CDR2 YYEEEE. CDR3 residues: CASTWGHSYEQYF. The CDR3 bases are TGTGCCAGTACGTGGGGACATTCCTACGAGCAGTACTTC.

The chain combines TRBV9 with TRBJ1-1; TRBD1 aligns across 7 bases. The CDR3 has 14 residues. Germline V CDR1 and CDR2: SGDLS, YYNGEE. Trimming took 3 bases from V and 7 from J; bases not matched to a gene: 9. The CDR3 loop reads CASSEMTGPIEAFF. The CDR3 region has the DNA TGTGCCAGCAGCGAAATGACAGGGCCAATTGAAGCTTTCTTT.

The chain carries TRBV30 and TRBJ2-5, with D tentatively TRBD1 (6 bases). The DNA end favors TRBJ2-7, so the J call may be wrong. Germline CDR1 reads GTSNPN; CDR2 reads SVGIG (reference sequence). This CDR3 region has 16 residues. The CDR3 sequence is CAWSGEGERATYEQYF. The DNA of the CDR3 is TGTGCCTGGAGTGGAGAGGGGGAAAGGGCTACCTACGAGCAGTACTTC.

The chain combines TRBV7-9 with TRBJ1-1, with D uncertain. V gave up 10 bases and J gave up 3 bases, with 15 bases separating them. CDR1 is SEHNR, CDR2 FQNEAQ, per germline (reference sequence). This CDR3 spans 13 amino acids. The CDR3 DNA is TGTGCCACCCGCGAGCGAGTAGACACTGAAGCTTTCTTT. It yields the protein CATRERVDTEAFF.

This clone was observed a single time. The chain links TRBV27 to TRBJ1-1; the match to TRBD1 covers 10 bases. V was pared by 3 bases and J by 1 base, with 5 bases of the junction left unmatched. Germline CDR1 is MNHEY and CDR2 is SMNVEV (reference sequence). This CDR3 comprises 16 residues. The DNA for the CDR3 is TGTGCCAGCAGTTTTTTGGGACAGGGGAGGAACACTGAAGCTTTCTTT. Translation: CASSFLGQGRNTEAFF.

The chain joins TRBV10-1 to TRBJ2-2; TRBD1 matches 8 bases. Germline V CDR1 and CDR2: WNHNN, SYGVQD (reference sequence). The J segment lost 6 bases and the V segment lost 6 bases, leaving 6 bases of the junction unmatched. This CDR3 is 14 amino acids long. The CDR3 DNA sequence: TGCGCCAGCAGAGAAAACAGGGGGTCCGGGGAGCTGTTTTTT. This encodes CASRENRGSGELFF.

This chain uses TRBV7-8 with TRBJ2-4; either TRBD1 or TRBD2 may supply D (5 bases each). The CDR3 has 16 residues. Trimming stripped 0 bases from V and 7 bases from J, with 16 bases between. Germline V gene lookup returns CDR1 SGHVS and CDR2 FQNEAQ. CDR3 sequence reads: CASSLADRDGQNIQYF. The CDR3 DNA sequence: TGTGCCAGCAGCTTAGCCGACCGGGACGGGCAGAACATTCAGTACTTC.

The rearrangement uses TRBV9 and TRBJ2-1; possible D gene TRBD2, 5 bases. This CDR3 contains 14 residues. V was shortened by 0 bases and J by 6 bases, with 10 bases between the two germline ends. Looked up from germline, CDR1 is SGDLS and CDR2 is YYNGEE. CDR3 bases: TGTGCCAGCAGCGTAGCGGACTTAGCCAATGAGCAGTTCTTC. Encoded protein: CASSVADLANEQFF. The full variable domain, rest sourced from reference TRBV9 and TRBJ2-1, is DSGVTQTPKHLITATGQRVTLRCSPRSGDLSVYWYQQSLDQGLQFLIQYYNGEERAKGNILERFSAQQFPDLHSELNLSSLELGDSALYFCASSVADLANEQFFGPGTRLTVL.

The rearrangement joins TRBV7-8 to TRBJ2-1; 16 nucleotides agree with TRBD2. Germline V gene data show CDR1 as SGHVS and CDR2 as FQNEAQ. The CDR3 length is 16 residues. The ends lost 5 bases at V and 15 bases at J; junction bases unmatched: 13. The CDR3 nucleotides are TGTGCCAGCAGCCCAACCGCCGGGACTAGCGGGAGGGCCCGGTTCTTC. It translates to CASSPTAGTSGRARFF.

The V gene is TRBV5-1, the J gene TRBJ2-7; 10 nucleotides match TRBD1. The trim removed 4 bases at V and 0 bases at J, leaving 7 bases unmatched. The germline gives CDR1 SGHRS, CDR2 YFSETQ. This CDR3 contains 16 residues. CDR3 sequence reads: CASSTKTGGNSYEQYF. In nucleotides, the CDR3 is TGCGCCAGCAGCACAAAGACAGGGGGCAACTCCTACGAGCAGTACTTC.

On this clone itself: Other nucleotide sequences in the sample specify the same CDR3. The chain has TRBV5-1 and TRBJ2-3, with D possibly TRBD2 on 5 matching bases. Trimming removed 1 base at V and 1 base at J, with 7 bases between. Germline values: CDR1 SGHRS, CDR2 YFSETQ. The CDR3 totals 14 residues. The CDR3 nucleotides read TGCGCCAGCAGCTTGTACGGGGGCACAGATACGCAGTATTTT. Translation: CASSLYGGTDTQYF. The full variable domain, with the rest looked up from reference TRBV5-1 and TRBJ2-3, is KAGVTQTPRYLIKTRGQQVTLSCSPISGHRSVSWYQQTPGQGLQFLFEYFSETQRNKGNFPGRFSGRQFSNSRSEMNVSTLELGDSALYLCASSLYGGTDTQYFGPGTRLTVL.

The chain links TRBV2 to TRBJ2-7, with 14 bases that match TRBD2. Germline V gene sequence: CDR1 SNHLY, CDR2 FYNNEI. This CDR3 is 15 amino acids long. V was clipped by 4 bases and J by 9 bases; unmatched bases: 8. The CDR3 spells CASSAGTSGSTAQYF. CDR3 bases: TGTGCCAGCAGTGCCGGGACTAGCGGGAGTACCGCGCAGTACTTC.

This chain uses TRBV6-5 with TRBJ2-7; 8 bases are a match to TRBD1. Germline V gene lookup returns CDR1 MNHEY and CDR2 SVGAGI. After removal of 2 bases from V and 6 bases from J, the junction contained 9 bases not matched to a gene. The CDR3 runs to 15 residues. CDR3 loop: CASSYVRTGQLEQYF. CDR3 nucleotides: TGTGCCAGCAGTTACGTTAGGACAGGGCAGCTCGAGCAGTACTTC.

J is TRBJ1-1 and V is TRBV4-1; TRBD1 might be the D (5 bases). The CDR3 is made up of 17 amino acids. Germline V gene lookup returns CDR1 MGHRA and CDR2 YSYEKL. The V end lost 3 bases, the J end lost 0 bases, and 17 bases lay between the germline ends. CDR3 bases: TGCGCCAGCAGCCACATCCTGGGGGGACTGATGAACACTGAAGCTTTCTTT. Encoded protein: CASSHILGGLMNTEAFF.

The genes are TRBV7-2 and TRBJ1-2; D is uncertain. V lost 6 bases, J lost 2 bases, and 10 bases lay in between. Germline loops: CDR1 SGHTA, CDR2 FQGNSA. The CDR3 runs 13 residues. The CDR3 DNA reads as TGTGCCAGCAGATCAGACATGAACTATGGCTACACCTTC. Its protein is CASRSDMNYGYTF.

The gene calls are TRBV11-2 and TRBJ1-2; weak D call: TRBD1 (5 bases). Per the germline V gene, CDR1 is SGHAT and CDR2 is FQNNGV. The CDR3 is 15 amino acids. V was cut by 1 base and J by 0 bases, with 9 bases left in between. The DNA for the CDR3 is TGTGCCAGCAGCTTAGTAGGGGAGACTAACTATGGCTACACCTTC. The encoded protein is CASSLVGETNYGYTF.